The 21 T cell receptor beta chains reported below all come from one sample, sequenced in a study of T cells in Graves' hyperthyroidism and ophthalmopathy. Authors of the study amplified TCR beta CDR3 regions from RNA transcripts. HTBI primers were the set used in a first-round RT-PCR of the TCR CDR3. TCRdb itself ran the multiplex PCR reads through MiXCR, one entry per CDR3 protein. Among some 770,000 distinct CDR3 sequences listed, about a sixth were seen once. The sequenced sample consisted of blood. Receptor source: a man between 18 and 29 years old with Graves' hyperthyroidism.

The chain couples TRBV2 to TRBJ1-1; 10 bases align to TRBD1. Germline CDR1 SNHLY, CDR2 FYNNEI. V shed 6 bases, J shed 1 base, and the junction held 14 bases outside the gene matches. The CDR3 is 18 residues long. The CDR3 loop reads CASSPQRQGAHRNTEAFF. The CDR3 DNA sequence: TGTGCCAGCAGCCCACAGCGACAGGGGGCGCATAGGAACACTGAAGCTTTCTTT. Supplemented by reference TRBV2 and TRBJ1-1, the full variable domain reads EPEVTQTPSHQVTQMGQEVILRCVPISNHLYFYWYRQILGQKVEFLVSFYNNEISEKSEIFDDQFSVERPDGSNFTLKIRSTKLEDSAMYFCASSPQRQGAHRNTEAFFGQGTRLTVV.

This clonotype has a handful of counts. The chain links TRBV14 to TRBJ2-3, with D perhaps matching TRBD1 (5 bases). This CDR3 contains 15 residues. Germline-derived CDR1 and CDR2 are SGHDN and FVKESK. V was cut by 0 bases and J by 2 bases, with 9 bases left in between. CDR3 sequence: CASSQDLGATDTQYF. The CDR3 DNA reads as TGTGCCAGCAGCCAAGATCTTGGGGCCACAGATACGCAGTATTTT.

This clonotype was seen ten or more times. The V and J genes are TRBV12-3 or TRBV12-4 and TRBJ2-7, with 7 bases fitting TRBD2. J gave up 7 bases and V 3 bases, and 9 bases lay outside the gene matches. This CDR3 contains 14 residues. The CDR3 DNA reads as TGTGCCAGCAGTTTGTCGCGGGAGACTGGAGAGCAGTACTTC. Its translation is CASSLSRETGEQYF.

This clonotype appeared many times. V usage is TRBV2 and J usage is TRBJ1-6; D is undetermined. The CDR3 extends over 15 amino acids. CDR1 and CDR2 (germline): SNHLY, FYNNEI. Trimming took 5 bases from V and 8 from J, leaving 16 bases between them. The CDR3 sequence is CASSPDGYKDSPLHF. The DNA for the CDR3 is TGTGCCAGCAGTCCGGACGGGTACAAGGATTCACCCCTCCACTTT.

V gene TRBV28 combines with J gene TRBJ2-7; 12 bases line up with TRBD2. The CDR3 is 16 residues long. Unmatched junction bases numbered 8, after V lost 6 bases and J lost 2 bases. CDR1 is MDHEN, CDR2 SYDVKM, per germline. The CDR3 DNA follows: TGTGCCAGCAGCAACCGACTAGCGGGGGTTACCTACGAGCAGTACTTC. Translating gives CASSNRLAGVTYEQYF.

This clonotype was counted ten times or more. This sequence joins TRBV28 and TRBJ2-3; either TRBD1 or TRBD2 may supply D (6 bases each). The germline V gene has CDR1 MDHEN and CDR2 SYDVKM. Trimming took off 1 base at V and 2 bases at J, with 10 bases between the two ends. This CDR3 spans 15 amino acids. CDR3 DNA: TGTGCCAGCAGTTTATTCGGGGGCCTCACAGATACGCAGTATTTT. This codes for CASSLFGGLTDTQYF.

The rearrangement links TRBV28 to TRBJ2-7; 14 bases are shared with TRBD2. Per the germline V gene, CDR1 is MDHEN and CDR2 is SYDVKM. The CDR3 consists of 16 residues. J was trimmed by 4 bases and V by 6 bases; bases with no gene match: 8. This CDR3 reads CASRDLGLAGAYEQYF. The DNA for the CDR3 is TGTGCCAGCAGAGATTTGGGACTAGCGGGAGCTTACGAGCAGTACTTC.

This clonotype was detected a few times. This chain uses TRBV12-3 or TRBV12-4 with TRBJ2-5; 7 bases fit TRBD2. V was pared by 3 bases and J by 4 bases, with 2 bases of the junction left unmatched. The CDR3 length is 13 residues. The DNA for the CDR3 is TGTGCCAGCAGTTTGCGGGAGTTAGAGACCCAGTACTTC. It codes for CASSLRELETQYF.

This clonotype showed up just a few times. This chain uses TRBV3-2 with TRBJ2-5. TRBV3-2 is flagged as a pseudogene. This CDR3 comprises 15 residues. CDR3 region: CASSQDRVGQETQYF. The CDR3 DNA reads as TGTGCCAGCAGCCAAGATCGGGTGGGACAAGAGACCCAGTACTTC.

The chain uses TRBV4-3 and TRBJ2-3, with TRBD1 as a possible D gene (5 bases). The germline CDR1 and CDR2 sequences are LGHNA and YSLEER. Trimming took off 0 bases at V and 6 bases at J, with 16 bases between the two ends. The CDR3 sequence is 16 residues long. CDR3 protein: CASSQDRQGIFDTQYF. CDR3 nucleotide sequence: TGCGCCAGCAGCCAAGACCGCCAGGGAATCTTCGATACGCAGTATTTT.

In its sample, this clonotype was seen a few times. The chain uses TRBV5-6 and TRBJ1-2; D remains ambiguous. Trimming left V 2 bases short and J 8 bases short, with 10 bases between. CDR3 length: 12 amino acids. Germline values: CDR1 SGHDT, CDR2 YYEEEE. The CDR3 DNA is TGTGCCAGCAGCTTTCATCGTAACGGCTACACCTTC. Translating it yields CASSFHRNGYTF.

The rearrangement uses TRBV24-1 and TRBJ2-1, with 15 nucleotides matching TRBD2. V shed 4 bases and J 7 bases; nucleotides not matched to a gene: 4. The CDR3 is 16 amino acids. The V gene's germline CDR1 is KGHDR and CDR2 SFDVKD. The CDR3 loop is CATSDGLAGGVNEQFF. For the CDR3, the DNA is TGTGCCACCAGTGACGGACTAGCGGGAGGGGTGAATGAGCAGTTCTTC.

This clonotype was observed a handful of times. The genes are TRBV10-2 and TRBJ2-1, with D possibly being TRBD2 (6 bases). V lost 8 bases, J lost 0 bases, and 11 bases lay in between. CDR1 and CDR2 (germline): WSHSY, SAAADI. The CDR3 is 14 amino acids. CDR3 in DNA: TGCGCCAGCTTTTCGGGAGACTCCTACAATGAGCAGTTCTTC. Translation: CASFSGDSYNEQFF.

The chain combines TRBV14 with TRBJ2-1; D gene unclear. Trimming stripped 5 bases from V and 0 bases from J, with 11 bases between. This CDR3 region has 15 residues. Looked up from germline, CDR1 is SGHDN and CDR2 is FVKESK. This CDR3 reads CASSNHVSSYNEQFF. The CDR3, as DNA: TGTGCCAGCAGCAACCACGTGAGCTCCTACAATGAGCAGTTCTTC.

A remark on this clonotype: Given a much more abundant clone one base away, this may be a read error. This rearrangement joins TRBV2 to TRBJ2-1; 7 bases map to TRBD2. Germline loops: CDR1 SNHLY, CDR2 FYNNEI. The CDR3 covers 12 residues. Losses at the gene ends were 9 bases for V and 9 bases for J; bases not matched to a gene: 8. As DNA, the CDR3 is TGTGCCAGAAGGCGGGAGACGGGTGAGCAGTTCTTC. It specifies CARRRETGEQFF.

Many counts were recorded for this clonotype. The CDR3 sequence: CASSSTTRDRGRDTQYF. The CDR3 nucleotides read TGTGCCAGCAGTTCCACCACCCGGGACAGGGGGAGAGATACGCAGTATTTT. The chain carries TRBV27 and TRBJ2-3, with TRBD1 matching over 11 bases. There are 17 residues in the CDR3. Germline CDR1 MNHEY, CDR2 SMNVEV (reference sequence). V shed 4 bases, J shed 5 bases, and the junction held 11 bases outside the gene matches.

The CDR3 region has the DNA TGTGCCAGCAGCCTTCAGGAGGCGGGAGGGTTCACCGGGGAGCTGTTTTTT. Its protein product is CASSLQEAGGFTGELFF. The chain uses TRBV4-2 and TRBJ2-2, with 9 bases fitting TRBD2. V trimming: 4 bases; J trimming: 4 bases; junction bases outside the gene matches: 10. In germline, CDR1 is LGHNA, CDR2 YNFKEQ. This CDR3 is 17 amino acids long.

The rearrangement links TRBV9 to TRBJ2-5; no definite D call. Germline V gene sequence: CDR1 SGDLS, CDR2 YYNGEE. The ends were cut back, 0 bases at V and 5 bases at J, with 11 bases in the middle. This CDR3 contains 14 residues. DNA for the CDR3: TGTGCCAGCAGCGTAGGAAGAATTGCCGAGACCCAGTACTTC. It yields the protein CASSVGRIAETQYF.

This clonotype was counted ten times or more. The chain carries TRBV15 and TRBJ2-7; D might be TRBD1 (5 bases). Germline V gives CDR1 LNHNV, CDR2 YYDKDF (reference sequence). The CDR3 has 11 amino acids. V was clipped by 8 bases and J by 5 bases, with 10 bases between them. The CDR3 sequence: CATGASHEQYF. The DNA for the CDR3 is TGTGCCACCGGGGCATCCCACGAGCAGTACTTC.

This clonotype was seen at least ten times. The chain uses TRBV7-9 and TRBJ2-7, with D unresolved. Germline V gene data show CDR1 as SEHNR and CDR2 as FQNEAQ (reference sequence). Trimming shortened V by 0 bases and J by 4 bases, and 7 bases separated the two germline ends. The CDR3 length is 13 residues. CDR3 sequence reads: CASSLAMAYEQYF. Here the CDR3 DNA reads TGTGCCAGCAGCTTAGCAATGGCGTACGAGCAGTACTTC.

The chain recombines TRBV9 with TRBJ2-5; TRBD1 agrees at 7 bases. The CDR3 covers 14 residues. Germline V gene sequence: CDR1 SGDLS, CDR2 YYNGEE. V was pared by 0 bases and J by 2 bases, with 1 base of the junction left unmatched. The CDR3 coding sequence is TGTGCCAGCAGCGTAGAGGGGGCACAAGAGACCCAGTACTTC. It specifies CASSVEGAQETQYF.